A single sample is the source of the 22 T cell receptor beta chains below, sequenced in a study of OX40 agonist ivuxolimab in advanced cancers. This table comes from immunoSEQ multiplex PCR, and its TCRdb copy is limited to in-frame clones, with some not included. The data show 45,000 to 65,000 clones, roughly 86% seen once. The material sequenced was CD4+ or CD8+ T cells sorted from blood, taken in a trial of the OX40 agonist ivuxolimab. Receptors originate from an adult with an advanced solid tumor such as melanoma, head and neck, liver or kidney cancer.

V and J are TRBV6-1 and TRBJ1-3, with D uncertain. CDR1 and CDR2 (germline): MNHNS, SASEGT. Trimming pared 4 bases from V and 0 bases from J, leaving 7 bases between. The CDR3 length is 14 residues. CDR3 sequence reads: CASSAPPSGNTIYF. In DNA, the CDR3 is TGTGCCAGCAGTGCGCCACCCTCTGGAAACACCATATATTTT.

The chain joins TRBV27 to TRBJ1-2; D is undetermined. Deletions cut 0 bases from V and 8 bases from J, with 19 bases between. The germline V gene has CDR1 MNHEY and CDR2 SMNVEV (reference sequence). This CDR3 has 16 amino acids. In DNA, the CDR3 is TGTGCCAGCAGTTTATCCCCTACGGTGGGGTTATGGGGCTACACCTTC. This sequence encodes CASSLSPTVGLWGYTF.

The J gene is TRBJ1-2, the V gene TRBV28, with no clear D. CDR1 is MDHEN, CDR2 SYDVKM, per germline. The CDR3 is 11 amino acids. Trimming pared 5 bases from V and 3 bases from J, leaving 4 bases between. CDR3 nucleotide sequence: TGTGCCAGCAGTCCGGACTATGGCTACACCTTC. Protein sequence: CASSPDYGYTF.

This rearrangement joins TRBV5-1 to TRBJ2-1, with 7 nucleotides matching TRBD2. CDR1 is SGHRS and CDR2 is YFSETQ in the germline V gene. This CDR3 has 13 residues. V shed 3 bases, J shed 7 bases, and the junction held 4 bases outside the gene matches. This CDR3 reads CASSWELANEQFF. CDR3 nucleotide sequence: TGCGCCAGCAGCTGGGAACTAGCGAATGAGCAGTTCTTC.

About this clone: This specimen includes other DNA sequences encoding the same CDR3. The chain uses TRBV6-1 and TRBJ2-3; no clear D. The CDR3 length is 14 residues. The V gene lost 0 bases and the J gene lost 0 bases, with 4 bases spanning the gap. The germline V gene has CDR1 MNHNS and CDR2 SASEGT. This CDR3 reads CASSEAGSTDTQYF. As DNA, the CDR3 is TGTGCCAGCAGTGAAGCAGGGAGCACAGATACGCAGTATTTT.

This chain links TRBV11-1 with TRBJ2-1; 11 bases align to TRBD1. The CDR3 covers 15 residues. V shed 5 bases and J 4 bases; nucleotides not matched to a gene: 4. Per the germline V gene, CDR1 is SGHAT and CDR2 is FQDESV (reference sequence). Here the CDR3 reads CASSRGTGGYNEQFF. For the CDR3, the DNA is TGTGCCAGCAGCCGAGGGACAGGGGGTTACAATGAGCAGTTCTTC.

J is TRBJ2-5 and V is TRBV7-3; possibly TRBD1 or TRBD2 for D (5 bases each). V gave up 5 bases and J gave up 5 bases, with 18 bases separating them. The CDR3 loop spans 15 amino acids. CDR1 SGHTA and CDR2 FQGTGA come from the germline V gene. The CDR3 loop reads CASSQQPREGETQYF. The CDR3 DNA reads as TGTGCCAGCAGCCAGCAACCGAGAGAGGGGGAGACCCAGTACTTC.

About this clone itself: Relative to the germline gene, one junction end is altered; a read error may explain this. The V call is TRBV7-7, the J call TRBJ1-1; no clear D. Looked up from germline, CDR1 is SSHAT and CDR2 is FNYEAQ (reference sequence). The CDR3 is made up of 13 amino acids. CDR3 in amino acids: CASSIDINTEAFF. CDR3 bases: TGTGCTAGCAGCATAGACATAAACACTGAAGCTTTCTTT.

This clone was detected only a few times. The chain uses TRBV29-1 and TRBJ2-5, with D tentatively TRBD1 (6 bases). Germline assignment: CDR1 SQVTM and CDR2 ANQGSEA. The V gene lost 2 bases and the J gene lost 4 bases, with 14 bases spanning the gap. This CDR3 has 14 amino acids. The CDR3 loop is CSVELGGNRETQYF. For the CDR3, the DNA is TGCAGCGTTGAATTAGGGGGAAATAGAGAGACCCAGTACTTC.

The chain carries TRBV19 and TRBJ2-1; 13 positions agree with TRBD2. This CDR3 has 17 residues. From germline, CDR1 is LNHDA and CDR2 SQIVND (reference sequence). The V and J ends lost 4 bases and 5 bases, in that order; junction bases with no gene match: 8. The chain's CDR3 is CASSTWTSGSVNNEQFF. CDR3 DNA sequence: TGTGCCAGTAGTACCTGGACTAGCGGGAGTGTGAACAATGAGCAGTTCTTC.

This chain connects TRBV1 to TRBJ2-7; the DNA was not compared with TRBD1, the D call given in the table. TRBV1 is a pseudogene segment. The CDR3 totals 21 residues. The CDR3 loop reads CTSSPKPPGQGVSRSTYEQYF. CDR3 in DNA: TGCACCAGCAGCCCTAAACCCCCGGGACAGGGAGTTTCTCGCTCAACCTACGAGCAGTACTTC.

As DNA, the CDR3 is TGTGCCAGCAGGGAGGACAGGGAGGAGACCCAGTACTTC. It encodes CASREDREETQYF. The J gene is TRBJ2-5, the V gene TRBV2, with 8 bases matching TRBD1. V shed 6 bases and J 5 bases; nucleotides not matched to a gene: 5. The CDR3 extends over 13 amino acids. Germline loops: CDR1 SNHLY, CDR2 FYNNEI.

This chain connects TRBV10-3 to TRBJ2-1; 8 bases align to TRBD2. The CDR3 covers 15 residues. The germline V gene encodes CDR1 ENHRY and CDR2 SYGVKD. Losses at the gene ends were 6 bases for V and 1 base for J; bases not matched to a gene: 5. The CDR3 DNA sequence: TGTGCCATCAGCCAAAGCGGGAGTTCCTACAATGAGCAGTTCTTC. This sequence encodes CAISQSGSSYNEQFF.

The CDR3 bases are TGTGCCTGGAGTCCACAGAGCTCCTACGAGCAGTACTTC. Amino acid sequence: CAWSPQSSYEQYF. V and J are TRBV30 and TRBJ2-7; no reliable D call. Trimming left V 2 bases short and J 0 bases short, with 8 bases between. CDR1 is GTSNPN and CDR2 is SVGIG in the germline V gene (reference sequence). This CDR3 has 13 amino acids.

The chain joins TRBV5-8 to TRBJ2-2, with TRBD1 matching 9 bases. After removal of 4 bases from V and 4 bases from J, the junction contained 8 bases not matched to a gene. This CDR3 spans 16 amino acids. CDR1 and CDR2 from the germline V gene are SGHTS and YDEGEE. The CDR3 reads CASSLLDRGFTGELFF. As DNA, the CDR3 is TGTGCCAGCAGCCTCCTCGACAGGGGGTTCACCGGGGAGCTGTTTTTT. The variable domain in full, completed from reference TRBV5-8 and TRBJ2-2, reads EAGVTQSPTHLIKTRGQQATLRCSPISGHTSVYWYQQALGLGLQFLLWYDEGEERNRGNFPPRFSGRQFPNYSSELNVNALELEDSALYLCASSLLDRGFTGELFFGEGSRLTVL.

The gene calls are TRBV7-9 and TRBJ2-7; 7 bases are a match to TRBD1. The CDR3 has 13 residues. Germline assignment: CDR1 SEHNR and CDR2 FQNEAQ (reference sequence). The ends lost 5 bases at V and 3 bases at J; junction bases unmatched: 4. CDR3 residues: CASSRQGFYEQYF. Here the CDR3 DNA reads TGTGCCAGCAGCCGACAGGGCTTCTACGAGCAGTACTTC.

CDR3 DNA sequence: TGTGCCAGCAGCCAAACGGCGGGAGAGACCCAGTACTTC. This encodes CASSQTAGETQYF. This chain links TRBV4-2 with TRBJ2-5; tentative D call: TRBD2 (5 bases). Per the germline V gene, CDR1 is LGHNA and CDR2 is YNFKEQ. The CDR3 sequence is 13 residues long. The V end was cut by 2 bases, the J end by 4 bases, with 8 bases between.

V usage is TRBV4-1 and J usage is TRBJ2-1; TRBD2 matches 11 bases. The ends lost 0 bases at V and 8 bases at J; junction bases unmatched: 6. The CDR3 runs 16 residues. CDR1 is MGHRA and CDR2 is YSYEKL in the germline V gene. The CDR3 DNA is TGCGCCAGCAGCCAAGAAGTGGCTAGCGGGAGGCATGAGCAGTTCTTC. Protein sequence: CASSQEVASGRHEQFF.

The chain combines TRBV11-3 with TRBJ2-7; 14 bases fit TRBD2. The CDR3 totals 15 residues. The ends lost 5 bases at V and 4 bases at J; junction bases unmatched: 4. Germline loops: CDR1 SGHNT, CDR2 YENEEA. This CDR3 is CASSPGLAGVYEQYF. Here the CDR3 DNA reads TGTGCCAGCAGCCCGGGACTAGCGGGAGTATACGAGCAGTACTTC.

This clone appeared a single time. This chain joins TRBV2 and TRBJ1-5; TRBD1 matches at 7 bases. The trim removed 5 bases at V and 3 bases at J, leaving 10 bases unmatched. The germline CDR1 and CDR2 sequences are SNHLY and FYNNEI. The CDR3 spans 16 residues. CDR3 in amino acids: CASSYPRDSPNQPQHF. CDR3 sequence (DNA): TGTGCCAGCAGTTATCCACGGGACAGCCCCAATCAGCCCCAGCATTTT.

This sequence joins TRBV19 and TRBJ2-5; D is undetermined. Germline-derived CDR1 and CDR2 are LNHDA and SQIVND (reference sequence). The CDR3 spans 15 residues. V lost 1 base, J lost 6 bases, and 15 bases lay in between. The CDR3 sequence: CASSIVLLGSQTQYF. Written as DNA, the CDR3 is TGTGCCAGTAGTATAGTCTTGTTGGGCAGCCAGACCCAGTACTTC.

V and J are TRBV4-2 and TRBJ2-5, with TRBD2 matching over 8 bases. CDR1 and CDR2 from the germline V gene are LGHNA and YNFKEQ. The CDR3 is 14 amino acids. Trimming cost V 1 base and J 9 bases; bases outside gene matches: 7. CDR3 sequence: CASSQASGSSSQYF. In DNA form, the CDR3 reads TGTGCCAGCAGCCAAGCCAGCGGGAGCTCTTCCCAGTACTTC.